This T cell receptor (beta chain) was recorded in a study of T cells after somatic rescue of genetic block (dated by TCRdb to about 2020). Context from the whole study: What the study looked at was long-term robustness, specifically in a T-cell system that came about through somatic rescue of a genetic block in T-cell development.

Libraries came from the immunoSEQ multiplex PCR assay. TCRdb took this table from immuneACCESS and kept in-frame rearrangements with V and J called. Such tables lack part of the clones; where checked against another copy, unresolved V genes explain under half of the gap, and the rest is unexplained. For this sample there are 110,000 or so clones; over 80% appear just once. Roughly 1.5% of the sample belongs to the ten largest clones. On this clone: It lacks a known antigen. One base away there is no much larger clone; base qualities are not given.

CDR1 is given as MDHEN and CDR2 as SYDVKM, both from the germline V gene. The CDR3 spans 15 residues, from the cysteine through the phenylalanine. The kept DNA is CDR3 alone, 45 bases in frame from the first base. V is reduced by 6 bases and J by 2 bases, leaving a spacing of 16 bases between them. The chain employs TRBV28 and TRBJ1-2, with no confidently assigned D gene. The source material was peripheral blood mononuclear cells (PBMCs). The TCR originated in a woman aged 18 to 35. The CDR3 in this case is CASRTPGGSNYGYTF. The DNA sequence is as follows: TGTGCCAGCAGGACGCCGGGCGGGTCGAACTATGGCTACACCTTC.